This note documents a single T cell receptor (beta chain) sequence. These data originate in a study of blood T cell repertoires in COVID-19. Turning to the study itself: Material from acute and convalescent COVID-19 was sourced from the United States, Italy and Spain. T cells, B-cell-depleted T cells, or PBMCs provided the cDNA or gDNA that served as material.

In the source study's methods: Nucleated cell number was recorded as an estimate derived from reference gene primer amplification. Assay: immunoSEQ multiplex PCR; the TCRdb copy retains only in-frame clones and omits some. The V and J calls and clone size were taken over from that table, and D and trimming were inferred from the DNA. The sample gives some 140,000 clones, about 80% of which show up once; approximately 3.5% is in the top ten. Looked up from germline, CDR1 is SQVTM and CDR2 is ANQGSEA. Trimming stripped 3 bases from V and 3 bases from J, with 12 bases between. The CDR3 runs to 14 residues.

This chain joins TRBV29-1 and TRBJ2-1; weak D call: TRBD2 (6 bases). The receptor comes from a man in his 60s with acute or convalescent COVID-19. Sequencing was carried out using peripheral blood. The CDR3 spells CSVDRAGLYNEQFF. CDR3 bases: TGCAGCGTTGATCGAGCGGGTCTCTACAATGAGCAGTTCTTC.